The 8 T cell receptor beta chains in this list originate from one sample, sequenced in a study of T cell responses to AZD1222 COVID-19 vaccine. Using immunoSEQ multiplex PCR, the repertoire was profiled, and TCRdb retains in-frame clones only, with some absent. The sample comprises about 100,000 clones, around 87% of which are singletons, and 4% to 5% rests with the top ten. The sequences come from peripheral blood, collected on day 0 of MenACWY control vaccination. The receptors here all came from an adult in good health.

CDR3 DNA: TGCGCCAGCCTGGGACAGGCCCGATCGAGGAACACTGAAGCTTTCTTT. Translating it yields CASLGQARSRNTEAFF. The chain carries TRBV10-2 and TRBJ1-1; 8 nucleotides line up with TRBD1. Germline-derived CDR1 and CDR2 are WSHSY and SAAADI. J lost 1 base, V lost 8 bases, and 12 bases had no gene match. The CDR3 extends over 16 amino acids.

This clone was seen a single time. V usage is TRBV4-1 and J usage is TRBJ1-5; D ambiguous. The CDR3 is 16 amino acids. V was clipped by 3 bases and J by 1 base, with 13 bases between them. Per germline, CDR1 MGHRA and CDR2 YSYEKL. CDR3 coding DNA: TGCGCCAGCAGCCAGGCCTCACAAGACAGCAATCAGCCCCAGCATTTT. Amino acid sequence: CASSQASQDSNQPQHF.

V and J are TRBV4-1 and TRBJ1-3; 7 bases match TRBD1. The V segment lost 1 base and the J segment 2 bases; nucleotides outside the gene matches: 8. The germline V gene encodes CDR1 MGHRA and CDR2 YSYEKL. The CDR3 consists of 17 residues. This CDR3 reads CASSQVFKDRPGNTIYF. CDR3 DNA: TGCGCCAGCAGCCAAGTTTTTAAGGACAGGCCTGGAAACACCATATATTTT.

This rearrangement joins TRBV6-5 to TRBJ1-2; D is unclear. V lost 7 bases to trimming and J lost 0 bases, with 15 bases between them. The CDR3 consists of 15 residues. Germline CDR1 and CDR2: MNHEY and SVGAGI. This chain's CDR3 is CASKGWQIANYGYTF. Here the CDR3 DNA reads TGTGCCAGCAAAGGGTGGCAGATAGCTAACTATGGCTACACCTTC.

This clone has more than one count but fewer than ten. The CDR3 coding sequence is TGTGCCAGTAGAAGGGAGGTGTCCTATAATTCACCCCTCCACTTT. Its translation: CASRREVSYNSPLHF. The chain has TRBV19 and TRBJ1-6, with D unclear. In germline, CDR1 is LNHDA, CDR2 SQIVND (reference sequence). The CDR3 runs to 15 residues. Trimming took off 6 bases at V and 1 base at J, with 10 bases between the two ends.

The V gene is TRBV21-1, the J gene TRBJ1-3; TRBD1 is the table's D call, not checked against the DNA. TRBV21-1 constitutes a pseudogene. This CDR3 is built from 16 residues. CDR3 in DNA: TGTGCCAGCAGCCGGAGGGGGCCCCTCTCTGGAAACACCATATATTTT. Protein product: CASSRRGPLSGNTIYF.

V is TRBV7-2 and J is TRBJ1-1; no clear D gene. This CDR3 has 13 residues. From germline, CDR1 is SGHTA and CDR2 FQGNSA. Trimming cost V 5 bases and J 3 bases, with 10 bases left between them. The CDR3 DNA follows: TGTGCCAGCAGCAATGACGCGTACACTGAAGCTTTCTTT. This gives the protein CASSNDAYTEAFF.

This chain connects TRBV4-3 to TRBJ2-5; TRBD1 aligns across 9 bases. V was pared by 0 bases and J by 5 bases, with 10 bases of the junction left unmatched. This CDR3 region has 17 residues. CDR1 and CDR2 from the germline V gene are LGHNA and YSLEER. CDR3 sequence reads: CASSQDPRGQGGETQYF. The CDR3 bases are TGCGCCAGCAGCCAAGATCCCCGGGGACAGGGAGGCGAGACCCAGTACTTC.